The rows below give T cell receptor beta chains drawn from one sample of a study of T cell changes during pregnancy in multiple sclerosis. Data came from immunoSEQ multiplex PCR; TCRdb stores just in-frame clones and leaves some out. The sample has about 52,000 clones; 90% to 95% are singletons. Sequenced material: CD4+ T cells from peripheral blood mononuclear cells, taken before pregnancy. The source is a female donor with multiple sclerosis, enrolled in a pregnancy study. The CDR3 runs from the conserved cysteine through the conserved F or W. The D gene is left open where the match is weak. The listing skips clone size in some rows; elsewhere it reads once, few, many or a size class.

J gene,clone size,V gene,D gene,CDR3 protein,CDR3 DNA
TRBJ2-5,NA,TRBV11-2,NA,CASSPGQPQETQYF,TGTGCCAGCAGCCCGGGACAACCACAAGAGACCCAGTACTTC
TRBJ2-1,NA,TRBV28,TRBD2,CASSKRDYNSYNEQFF,TGTGCCAGCAGTAAGCGGGACTACAACTCCTACAATGAGCAGTTCTTC
TRBJ2-7,few,TRBV5-8,TRBD1,CASSSWTGTYEQYF,TGTGCCAGCAGCTCATGGACAGGGACCTACGAGCAGTACTTC
TRBJ1-3,NA,TRBV5-1,NA,CASSFGEGRFIKSGRGTIYF,TGCGCCAGCAGCTTCGGTGAAGGGAGGTTCATTAAATCGGGGCGCGGCACCATATATTTT
TRBJ1-2,NA,TRBV27,NA,CASSLSGAIYYGYTF,TGTGCCAGCAGTTTATCGGGCGCAATTTACTATGGCTACACCTTC
TRBJ1-4,NA,TRBV18,TRBD1,CASSPGTGKRTNEKLFF,TGTGCCAGCTCACCCGGGACAGGGAAGAGGACTAATGAAAAACTGTTTTTT
TRBJ2-7,NA,TRBV6-5,NA,CASSYSGSRYEQYF,TGTGCCAGCAGTTACTCCGGTTCTAGGTACGAGCAGTACTTC
TRBJ2-1,NA,TRBV11-2,TRBD2,CASSLGLAHEQFF,TGTGCCAGCAGCTTAGGACTAGCCCATGAGCAGTTCTTC
TRBJ1-1,NA,TRBV7-9,TRBD1,CASSPDRNLNTEAFF,TGTGCCAGCAGCCCGGACAGGAACTTAAACACTGAAGCTTTCTTT
TRBJ2-3,NA,TRBV9,NA,CASSVGSAGDTQYF,TGTGCCAGCAGCGTAGGTAGTGCAGGAGATACGCAGTATTTT
TRBJ2-5,NA,TRBV11-2,NA,CASSLSRGSGEETQYF,TGTGCCAGCAGCCTTTCTCGGGGGAGCGGAGAAGAGACCCAGTACTTC
TRBJ2-6,NA,TRBV5-1,NA,CASSSVGANVLTF,TGCGCCAGCAGCTCGGTTGGGGCCAACGTCCTGACTTTC
TRBJ2-7,once,TRBV7-2,NA,CASSLARRTMRSYEQYF,TGTGCCAGCAGCTTAGCGCGAAGGACAATGCGCTCCTACGAGCAGTACTTC
TRBJ1-5,NA,TRBV6-1,TRBD1,CASSERGQGKSNQPQHF,TGTGCCAGCAGTGAACGGGGACAGGGGAAGAGCAATCAGCCCCAGCATTTT
TRBJ2-1,NA,TRBV7-2,TRBD2,CASSLRVTSGNEQFF,TGTGCCAGCAGCTTACGGGTCACTAGCGGCAATGAGCAGTTCTTC
TRBJ2-2,NA,TRBV27,TRBD1,CASSFSGTGVGELFF,TGTGCCAGCAGTTTTTCCGGGACAGGAGTCGGGGAGCTGTTTTTT
TRBJ2-1,NA,TRBV11-1,TRBD2,CASIQAGGGFNEQFF,TGTGCCAGCATCCAAGCGGGAGGTGGTTTCAATGAGCAGTTCTTC
TRBJ2-1,NA,TRBV5-1,TRBD1,CASSGLGGTGPLNEQFF,TGCGCCAGCAGCGGCCTAGGGGGGACAGGGCCCCTCAATGAGCAGTTCTTC
TRBJ2-7,NA,TRBV7-2,TRBD2,CASSFSGSLGEQYF,TGTGCCAGCAGCTTTAGCGGGAGTCTGGGCGAGCAGTACTTC
TRBJ1-3,NA,TRBV5-6,NA,CASSLIGRGRVNSGNTIYF,TGTGCCAGCAGCTTGATTGGCAGGGGCCGTGTTAACTCTGGAAACACCATATATTTT
TRBJ1-1,NA,TRBV10-2,NA,CASSELTDTEAFF,TGCGCCAGCAGTGAGTTGACTGACACTGAAGCTTTCTTT
TRBJ2-3,NA,TRBV19,NA,CASSIDPPLAGGTDTQYF,TGTGCCAGTAGTATTGACCCCCCTCTGGCAGGGGGCACAGATACGCAGTATTTT
TRBJ1-5,NA,TRBV30,NA,CAWSEPPGGANQPQHF,TGTGCCTGGAGTGAGCCCCCGGGGGGGGCAAATCAGCCCCAGCATTTT
TRBJ2-7,NA,TRBV29-1,TRBD1,CSVHSGGRGRNEQYF,TGCAGCGTTCATTCGGGTGGCAGGGGGCGTAACGAGCAGTACTTC
TRBJ2-7,NA,TRBV15,TRBD1,CATSKRTGMDEQYF,TGTGCCACCAGCAAAAGGACAGGGATGGACGAGCAGTACTTC
TRBJ2-5,NA,TRBV5-1,NA,CASSFLWVTEETQYF,NA
TRBJ1-1,few,TRBV5-1,NA,CASSSDRMVTEAFF,TGCGCCAGCAGCTCCGACAGGATGGTCACTGAAGCTTTCTTT